The 27 T cell receptor beta chains in this list originate from one sample, sequenced in a study of T cells in Graves' hyperthyroidism and ophthalmopathy (dated by TCRdb to the late 2010s). Library method: multiplex PCR. Reads for this sample came from an Illumina HiSeq 2000. Amplification of TCR beta CDR3 regions was carried out from RNA transcripts. A first-round RT-PCR of the TCR CDR3 used the HTBI primer set with the Qiagen OneStep RT-PCR kit. TCRdb reprocessing: public reads trimmed at Q25 with fastp, clones called with MiXCR, in-frame beta chains kept. Every entry covers one CDR3 protein and lists the most common genes and DNA from its rows. The sample table shows about 610,000 distinct CDR3 sequences, and about 14% are seen once. The top ten clonotypes cover approximately 4.3% of the sample. The specimen was blood. The source is a middle-aged woman with Graves' ophthalmopathy.

J is TRBJ2-4 and V is TRBV7-2; 7 bases map to TRBD2. The J segment lost 1 base and the V segment lost 5 bases, leaving 8 bases of the junction unmatched. The CDR3 spans 16 residues. The germline gives CDR1 SGHTA, CDR2 FQGNSA. CDR3 bases: TGTGCCAGCAGCGCTAGCGGAGAGGGGGCCAAAAACATTCAGTACTTC. Encoded protein: CASSASGEGAKNIQYF.

Ten or more counts support this clonotype. This chain links TRBV25-1 with TRBJ2-7; D ambiguous. The CDR3 runs to 13 residues. Germline-derived CDR1 and CDR2 are MGHDK and SYGVNS. V was clipped by 2 bases and J by 3 bases, with 8 bases between them. CDR3 DNA sequence: TGTGCCAGCAGTGAACAACGGAACTACGAGCAGTACTTC. This gives the protein CASSEQRNYEQYF.

This clonotype was seen only a few times. V gene TRBV9 combines with J gene TRBJ1-2; possibly TRBD1 for D (5 bases). Germline loops: CDR1 SGDLS, CDR2 YYNGEE. CDR3 length: 13 residues. Between the trimmed V and J ends, which lost 3 bases and 8 bases, there was a span of 14 bases. CDR3: CASSAQRRDGYTF. For the CDR3, the DNA is TGTGCCAGCAGCGCTCAGAGAAGGGACGGCTACACCTTC.

The sample holds many counts of this clonotype. The chain joins TRBV12-3 or TRBV12-4 to TRBJ2-7, with TRBD2 matching 8 bases. Trimming took 1 base from V and 3 from J; bases not matched to a gene: 2. The CDR3 consists of 14 residues. The CDR3 protein is CASSLGTSFYEQYF. CDR3 nucleotide sequence: TGTGCCAGCAGTTTAGGGACTAGCTTCTACGAGCAGTACTTC.

This clonotype was detected many times. V gene TRBV11-2 combines with J gene TRBJ2-7, with 10 bases that match TRBD2. V was pared by 5 bases and J by 5 bases, with 18 bases of the junction left unmatched. The CDR3 is 18 amino acids. Germline V gene data show CDR1 as SGHAT and CDR2 as FQNNGV. CDR3 bases: TGTGCCAGCAGCCCCGAGTGGGGACTAGCGACCTTTCTGGACGAGCAGTACTTC. Residues: CASSPEWGLATFLDEQYF.

This clonotype was seen at least ten times. CDR3 amino acids: CAWAGVKTYEQYF. DNA for the CDR3: TGTGCCTGGGCGGGAGTTAAAACCTACGAGCAGTACTTC. The chain recombines TRBV30 with TRBJ2-7, with 7 bases fitting TRBD2. The CDR3 covers 13 residues. The ends lost 5 bases at V and 2 bases at J; junction bases unmatched: 6. Germline V gene sequence: CDR1 GTSNPN, CDR2 SVGIG (reference sequence).

Ten or more counts support this clonotype. V is TRBV6-2 or TRBV6-3 and J is TRBJ1-2; D is possibly TRBD1 (5 bases). Trimming pared 2 bases from V and 3 bases from J, leaving 13 bases between. The CDR3 spans 15 residues. CDR1 is MNHEY, CDR2 SVGEGT, per germline. The CDR3 nucleotides are TGTGCCAGCAGTTACAGCGACAGCTTTTACTATGGCTACACCTTC. It specifies CASSYSDSFYYGYTF.

This clonotype showed up many times. J is TRBJ1-2 and V is TRBV6-5; D is undetermined. The germline V and J ends were trimmed by 2 bases and 2 bases, with 12 bases remaining between them. The germline CDR1 and CDR2 sequences are MNHEY and SVGAGI. This CDR3 is built from 15 residues. CDR3 residues: CASSYEAGWNYGYTF. CDR3 nucleotides: TGTGCCAGCAGTTACGAGGCAGGTTGGAACTATGGCTACACCTTC.

Comments on this clonotype: One end of the junction fails to match germline, which may point to a read error. The rearrangement links TRBV6-1 to TRBJ2-5, with 13 nucleotides matching TRBD2. CDR1 MNHNS and CDR2 SASEGT come from the germline V gene. The CDR3 extends over 15 amino acids. The CDR3 DNA sequence: TGTGCCAGCAGTACGGGACTAGCGGGGTTGAAGACCCAGCACTTC. It codes for CASSTGLAGLKTQHF.

J is TRBJ1-2 and V is TRBV28; 10 bases match TRBD1. The V gene's germline CDR1 is MDHEN and CDR2 SYDVKM. The CDR3 covers 15 residues. The V gene end was trimmed by 5 bases and the J gene end by 5 bases; junction bases not matched to a gene: 8. CDR3 protein: CASSLPPGQGYGYTF. CDR3 bases: TGTGCCAGCAGTCTACCGCCGGGACAGGGGTATGGCTACACCTTC.

The chain uses TRBV30 and TRBJ1-6; no clear D. The CDR3 is made up of 13 amino acids. The V and J ends lost 2 bases and 10 bases respectively, with 12 bases between them. From germline, CDR1 is GTSNPN and CDR2 SVGIG (reference sequence). As DNA, the CDR3 is TGTGCCTGGAGTAATAAAAGGCCGTCACCCCTCCACTTT. Amino acid sequence: CAWSNKRPSPLHF.

This clonotype was picked up many times. The chain employs TRBV20-1 and TRBJ1-3; D gene unclear. Trimming stripped 6 bases from V and 0 bases from J, with 18 bases between. This CDR3 contains 16 residues. The germline gives CDR1 DFQATT, CDR2 SNEGSKA (reference sequence). In DNA form, the CDR3 reads TGCAGTGCGGAAAATAGGGAGGCCCACTCTGGAAACACCATATATTTT. This gives the protein CSAENREAHSGNTIYF.

This clonotype was recorded many times. The chain has TRBV5-1 and TRBJ2-7, with 11 bases lining up with TRBD1. V was clipped by 0 bases and J by 3 bases; unmatched bases: 2. Germline CDR1 SGHRS, CDR2 YFSETQ. The length of the CDR3 is 15 residues. The CDR3 DNA follows: TGCGCCAGCAGCTTGGAGGGGACAGGGGGCTACGAGCAGTACTTC. Protein: CASSLEGTGGYEQYF.

This clonotype was observed at least ten times. This sequence joins TRBV9 and TRBJ1-5; D is ambiguous. Looked up from germline, CDR1 is SGDLS and CDR2 is YYNGEE. The CDR3 length is 14 residues. The germline V and J ends were trimmed by 2 bases and 1 base, with 7 bases remaining between them. CDR3 sequence reads: CASSVGESNQPQHF. Here the CDR3 DNA reads TGTGCCAGCAGCGTTGGGGAGAGCAATCAGCCCCAGCATTTT.

In its sample, this clonotype was seen many times. The rearrangement joins TRBV29-1 to TRBJ1-2; D may be TRBD1 (6 bases). The CDR3 is 12 residues long. V lost 4 bases, J lost 6 bases, and 12 bases lay in between. The V gene's germline CDR1 is SQVTM and CDR2 ANQGSEA. The CDR3 DNA reads TGCAGCGTTGCCGGGGGCGCTGATGGCTACACCTTC. Translated: CSVAGGADGYTF. Full variable domain (missing parts from reference TRBV29-1 and TRBJ1-2): SAVISQKPSRDICQRGTSLTIQCQVDSQVTMMFWYRQQPGQSLTLIATANQGSEATYESGFVIDKFPISRPNLTFSTLTVSNMSPEDSSIYLCSVAGGADGYTFGSGTRLTVV.

As to this clonotype: Just one base apart from a much larger clone, this may be a read error. The J gene is TRBJ1-2, the V gene TRBV13; D is unclear. The CDR3 contains 12 residues. Trimming removed 1 base at V and 3 bases at J, with 3 bases between. Per germline, CDR1 PRHDT and CDR2 FYEKMQ (reference sequence). The CDR3 loop reads CASSLDHYGYTF. The CDR3 bases are TGTGCCAGCAGCTTAGATCACTATGGCTACACCTTC.

This clonotype was observed a handful of times. V and J are TRBV11-1 and TRBJ2-2; 10 nucleotides line up with TRBD2. V shed 4 bases, J shed 0 bases, and the junction held 5 bases outside the gene matches. The CDR3 has 17 residues. Germline V CDR1 and CDR2: SGHAT, FQDESV (reference sequence). The CDR3 nucleotides are TGTGCCAGCAGCTGGCCAGCGGGAGGGACGAACACCGGGGAGCTGTTTTTT. It encodes CASSWPAGGTNTGELFF.

This clonotype has at least ten counts. The chain links TRBV28 to TRBJ2-5; either TRBD1 or TRBD2 may supply D (6 bases each). This CDR3 has 14 residues. Germline V gene sequence: CDR1 MDHEN, CDR2 SYDVKM. V lost 5 bases and J 7 bases, leaving 17 bases between the germline ends. The CDR3: CASSPRGQGGTQYF. In DNA form, the CDR3 reads TGTGCCAGCAGTCCCCGGGGGCAAGGCGGGACCCAGTACTTC.

This clonotype has at least ten counts. The CDR3: CASSFGRGQIIDTGELFF. The CDR3 DNA is TGTGCCAGCAGTTTTGGCAGGGGGCAGATAATCGACACCGGGGAGCTGTTTTTT. V gene TRBV12-3 or TRBV12-4 combines with J gene TRBJ2-2, with 8 bases aligning to TRBD1. The CDR3 totals 18 residues. V lost 3 bases and J lost 3; bases outside the gene matches: 12.

In this sample, this clonotype turned up many times. The rearrangement joins TRBV6-2 or TRBV6-3 to TRBJ1-2, with TRBD1 as a possible D gene (5 bases). V lost 7 bases, J lost 5 bases, and 14 bases lay in between. The germline CDR1 and CDR2 sequences are MNHEY and SVGEGT. The CDR3 runs to 13 residues. The CDR3 DNA sequence: TGTGCCAGCAACCCCTGGGGCGGTTATGGCTACACCTTC. Protein product: CASNPWGGYGYTF.

This clonotype was counted at least ten times. The chain links TRBV14 to TRBJ1-6; 7 bases are a match to TRBD1. In germline, CDR1 is SGHDN, CDR2 FVKESK. The length of the CDR3 is 14 residues. The V gene end was trimmed by 5 bases and the J gene end by 4 bases; junction bases not matched to a gene: 2. Here the CDR3 reads CASSVGQYNSPLHF. The CDR3 region has the DNA TGTGCCAGCAGCGTGGGACAGTATAATTCACCCCTCCACTTT.

This clonotype was found many times. This chain links TRBV6-1 with TRBJ1-1; tentatively, D is TRBD1 (6 bases). CDR3 size: 15 residues. V gave up 6 bases and J gave up 0 bases, with 14 bases separating them. The germline CDR1 and CDR2 sequences are MNHNS and SASEGT. DNA for the CDR3: TGTGCCAGCAGCTTCCTAGGACAGTTGAACACTGAAGCTTTCTTT. Translation gives CASSFLGQLNTEAFF.

The chain couples TRBV18 to TRBJ1-1; 7 bases fit TRBD1. The J segment lost 4 bases and the V segment lost 3 bases, leaving 14 bases of the junction unmatched. This CDR3 has 17 amino acids. Germline CDR1 KGHSH, CDR2 LQKENI. The CDR3 DNA reads as TGTGCCAGCTCACCCCAGGTAGGGGGCGCGGCAGGCACTGAAGCTTTCTTT. Its translation is CASSPQVGGAAGTEAFF.

This clonotype was seen only a few times. The V and J genes are TRBV15 and TRBJ2-2; D gene uncertain. Trimming shortened V by 1 base and J by 9 bases, and 12 bases separated the two germline ends. The CDR3 is 14 residues long. Germline assignment: CDR1 LNHNV and CDR2 YYDKDF (reference sequence). The CDR3 coding sequence is TGTGCCACCAGCAGAGGGTCAACCGAACGGGAGCTGTTTTTT. Its protein is CATSRGSTERELFF.

The sample holds many counts of this clonotype. J is TRBJ1-5 and V is TRBV6-2 or TRBV6-3; D is ambiguous. CDR1 and CDR2 (germline): MNHEY, SVGEGT. V was cut by 0 bases and J by 0 bases, with 12 bases left in between. The CDR3 is 17 residues long. CDR3 protein: CASSYSPDLYSNQPQHF. CDR3 in DNA: TGTGCCAGCAGTTACTCCCCGGACCTTTATAGCAATCAGCCCCAGCATTTT.

Ten or more counts support this clonotype. V is TRBV28 and J is TRBJ1-6, with 7 bases matching TRBD1. V lost 8 bases and J lost 7; bases outside the gene matches: 8. This CDR3 spans 14 amino acids. Germline CDR1 reads MDHEN; CDR2 reads SYDVKM. CDR3 nucleotides: TGTGCCAGCCGCCGGGACAGAGTAAATTCACCCCTCCACTTT. Its translation: CASRRDRVNSPLHF.

The genes are TRBV27 and TRBJ1-6; TRBD1 aligns across 7 bases. The ends lost 5 bases at V and 0 bases at J; junction bases unmatched: 1. The CDR3 totals 15 residues. CDR1 MNHEY and CDR2 SMNVEV come from the germline V gene (reference sequence). Written as DNA, the CDR3 is TGTGCCAGCAGTCCAGGGGGCTCCTATAATTCACCCCTCCACTTT. This gives the protein CASSPGGSYNSPLHF.